The 17 T cell receptor beta chains reported below all come from one sample, sequenced in a study of blood T cell repertoires in COVID-19. Assay used: immunoSEQ multiplex PCR; TCRdb lists only in-frame clones, some missing. The repertoire holds around 300,000 clones, with roughly nine tenths as singletons. Material for sequencing was PBMCs or T cells enriched from blood (not recorded which). These receptors were obtained from a woman aged 18-29 years who had recovered from COVID-19.

The gene calls are TRBV27 and TRBJ2-1; TRBD1 might be the D (5 bases). In germline, CDR1 is MNHEY, CDR2 SMNVEV (reference sequence). This CDR3 has 16 residues. V was trimmed by 7 bases and J by 0 bases, leaving 16 bases between them. The CDR3 DNA sequence: TGTGCCAGCACCTCCCGACAGAGGAGCTCCTACAATGAGCAGTTCTTC. Translating gives CASTSRQRSSYNEQFF.

This sequence joins TRBV19 and TRBJ1-1; D is ambiguous. Germline V lookup: CDR1 LNHDA, CDR2 SQIVND (reference sequence). This CDR3 has 15 residues. With 0 bases removed from V and 1 base from J, the gap between germline ends came to 9 bases. This CDR3 is CASSIEATRNTEAFF. In DNA, the CDR3 is TGTGCCAGTAGTATAGAGGCCACCAGGAACACTGAAGCTTTCTTT.

The CDR3 sequence: CASRRTGGYNEQFF. The CDR3 DNA follows: TGTGCCAGCAGACGGACAGGGGGCTACAATGAGCAGTTCTTC. The gene calls are TRBV7-3 and TRBJ2-1; 10 bases map to TRBD1. V was pared by 6 bases and J by 3 bases, with 2 bases of the junction left unmatched. This CDR3 has 14 residues. Germline V gene lookup returns CDR1 SGHTA and CDR2 FQGTGA.

The chain has TRBV4-1 and TRBJ1-1, with unresolved D. Germline V CDR1 and CDR2: MGHRA, YSYEKL. This CDR3 is 12 amino acids long. V lost 1 base and J 5 bases, leaving 5 bases between the germline ends. The CDR3 sequence: CASSQAGTEAFF. The CDR3 DNA reads as TGCGCCAGCAGCCAAGCGGGAACTGAAGCTTTCTTT.

The chain has TRBV5-1 and TRBJ2-2, with 9 bases that match TRBD1. CDR1 and CDR2 from the germline V gene are SGHRS and YFSETQ. Trimming removed 1 base from V and 3 bases from J; junction bases left unmatched: 13. The CDR3 has 19 residues. This chain's CDR3 is CASSLSLHGQGSDTGELFF. The CDR3 DNA sequence: TGCGCCAGCAGCTTGTCCCTCCACGGACAGGGGTCGGACACCGGGGAGCTGTTTTTT.

The V and J genes are TRBV19 and TRBJ2-7; 9 nucleotides match TRBD1. After removal of 1 base from V and 2 bases from J, the junction contained 3 bases not matched to a gene. In germline, CDR1 is LNHDA, CDR2 SQIVND (reference sequence). The CDR3 is 15 amino acids. CDR3 sequence: CASSIGGTGTYEQYF. In DNA form, the CDR3 reads TGTGCCAGTAGTATAGGGGGGACAGGGACCTACGAGCAGTACTTC.

This clone appeared once. The J gene is TRBJ2-3, the V gene TRBV5-4; 11 bases line up with TRBD2. The CDR3 runs 17 residues. CDR1 and CDR2 (germline): SGHNT, YYREEE (reference sequence). Trimming at V came to 0 bases and at J to 5 bases, leaving 8 bases not matched to a gene. The CDR3 here is CASSLAASGGPGDTQYF. CDR3 DNA sequence: TGTGCCAGCAGCTTGGCGGCTAGCGGGGGGCCCGGAGATACGCAGTATTTT.

This clone showed up just once. The rearrangement links TRBV6-5 to TRBJ1-1; D is undetermined. V was pared by 8 bases and J by 0 bases, with 7 bases between. Germline lookup yields CDR1 MNHEY and CDR2 SVGAGI. This CDR3 has 12 residues. CDR3 nucleotide sequence: TGTGCCAGCGGCAGGTTGAACACTGAAGCTTTCTTT. It translates to CASGRLNTEAFF.

As regards this clone: Other DNA sequences in the sample encode the same CDR3. The CDR3 DNA reads as TGTGCCAGCAGTCGACAGGGGAGCTACGAGCAGTACTTC. Translated, it gives CASSRQGSYEQYF. This chain connects TRBV7-9 to TRBJ2-7; 8 nucleotides match TRBD1. Looked up from germline, CDR1 is SEHNR and CDR2 is FQNEAQ (reference sequence). The CDR3 is 13 amino acids. With 6 bases clipped from V and 3 bases from J, the junction kept 4 bases outside the gene matches.

The chain recombines TRBV15 with TRBJ2-7, with 8 bases matching TRBD1. The CDR3 sequence is 14 residues long. Trimming cost V 7 bases and J 5 bases; bases outside gene matches: 10. Germline lookup yields CDR1 LNHNV and CDR2 YYDKDF (reference sequence). The CDR3 DNA follows: TGTGCCACCACCTTGGACAGGGCTATCCACGAGCAGTACTTC. This gives the protein CATTLDRAIHEQYF.

This chain uses TRBV6-1 with TRBJ1-2; D is perhaps TRBD1 (5 bases). The CDR3 is made up of 14 amino acids. Trimming stripped 3 bases from V and 4 bases from J, with 12 bases between. In germline, CDR1 is MNHNS, CDR2 SASEGT. The chain's CDR3 is CASSEEGFGYGYTF. In DNA form, the CDR3 reads TGTGCCAGCAGTGAGGAGGGGTTCGGCTATGGCTACACCTTC.

The CDR3 region is CSVDRGKESAEAFF. CDR3 bases: TGCAGCGTTGACAGGGGGAAGGAGAGCGCTGAAGCTTTCTTT. The chain has TRBV29-1 and TRBJ1-1; 7 nucleotides agree with TRBD1. Trimming at V came to 3 bases and at J to 6 bases, leaving 10 bases not matched to a gene. In germline, CDR1 is SQVTM, CDR2 ANQGSEA. The CDR3 is 14 residues long.

V is TRBV5-1 and J is TRBJ2-3, with 12 bases that match TRBD2. The V and J ends lost 4 bases and 3 bases, in that order; junction bases with no gene match: 6. Germline values: CDR1 SGHRS, CDR2 YFSETQ. The CDR3 is 16 amino acids. CDR3 nucleotides: TGCGCCAGCAGCGCCCTAGCGGGGGGGCGGACAGATACGCAGTATTTT. Protein: CASSALAGGRTDTQYF.

The chain carries TRBV5-1 and TRBJ2-1; 13 nucleotides match TRBD2. J was trimmed by 0 bases and V by 4 bases; bases with no gene match: 7. This CDR3 has 18 residues. CDR1 SGHRS and CDR2 YFSETQ come from the germline V gene. The CDR3 spells CASSRTSGGEGSYNEQFF. CDR3 in DNA: TGCGCCAGCAGCAGGACTAGCGGGGGCGAAGGCTCCTACAATGAGCAGTTCTTC.

This clone was picked up one time. This sequence joins TRBV7-8 and TRBJ1-5; a possible D gene is TRBD1 (6 bases). Germline CDR1 and CDR2: SGHVS and FQNEAQ. V was shortened by 7 bases and J by 2 bases, with 21 bases between the two germline ends. This CDR3 spans 17 amino acids. The CDR3 coding sequence is TGTGCCAGCACCACCCTGGGGGGGCGAGATGGCAATCAGCCCCAGCATTTT. Translated: CASTTLGGRDGNQPQHF.

The rearrangement joins TRBV5-8 to TRBJ2-7, with D hard to call. Germline V gene lookup returns CDR1 SGHTS and CDR2 YDEGEE. The CDR3 loop spans 10 amino acids. The V gene lost 2 bases and the J gene lost 5 bases, with 2 bases spanning the gap. CDR3 nucleotide sequence: TGTGCCAGCAGCTTCAACGAGCAGTACTTC. This codes for CASSFNEQYF. The full variable domain, its missing parts supplied by reference TRBV5-8 and TRBJ2-7, is EAGVTQSPTHLIKTRGQQATLRCSPISGHTSVYWYQQALGLGLQFLLWYDEGEERNRGNFPPRFSGRQFPNYSSELNVNALELEDSALYLCASSFNEQYFGPGTRLTVT.

This chain joins TRBV7-2 and TRBJ1-2, with 8 bases fitting TRBD1. This CDR3 is built from 13 residues. V was clipped by 5 bases and J by 6 bases; unmatched bases: 5. Germline V gene lookup returns CDR1 SGHTA and CDR2 FQGNSA. For the CDR3, the DNA is TGTGCCAGCAGCACCAACAGGGGGAATGGCTACACCTTC. Translating gives CASSTNRGNGYTF.